The 20 T cell receptor beta chains given below trace back to one sample, sequenced in a study of blood T cell repertoires in COVID-19. The protocol was immunoSEQ multiplex PCR, while the TCRdb copy is restricted to in-frame clones and leaves out a portion. The repertoire holds approximately 50,000 clones, approximately 90% seen once, with 6.2% in the top ten. The sequencing sample was made of peripheral blood. These receptors were taken from a middle-aged man with acute or convalescent COVID-19.

The J gene is TRBJ1-3, the V gene TRBV18; unclear D gene. V was cut by 3 bases and J by 3 bases, with 9 bases left in between. CDR1 KGHSH and CDR2 LQKENI come from the germline V gene. This CDR3 is 14 amino acids long. CDR3 DNA: TGTGCCAGCTCACCTGCCCCGGGTGGAAACACCATATATTTT. Encoded protein: CASSPAPGGNTIYF.

The J gene is TRBJ2-7, the V gene TRBV5-1; D gene ambiguous. Trimming removed 0 bases from V and 1 base from J, with 11 bases in between. Germline CDR1 SGHRS, CDR2 YFSETQ. The CDR3 runs 15 residues. CDR3 DNA sequence: TGCGCCAGCAGCTTGGGTGGCGGCGGATCCTACGAGCAGTACTTC. Translation gives CASSLGGGGSYEQYF.

A single count supports this clone. The gene calls are TRBV25-1 and TRBJ2-2; D call uncertain. V dropped 8 bases and J dropped 12 bases, with 22 bases sitting between them. The CDR3 sequence is 14 residues long. CDR1 is MGHDK, CDR2 SYGVNS, per germline. DNA of the CDR3: TGTGCCAGCCTAAGAGGTGGTAGCTACGAGAAGCTGTTTTTT. It yields the protein CASLRGGSYEKLFF.

A single count supports this clone. The chain combines TRBV28 with TRBJ1-3, with D possibly being TRBD1 (6 bases). CDR1 and CDR2 from the germline V gene are MDHEN and SYDVKM. V was cut by 0 bases and J by 0 bases, with 6 bases left in between. The CDR3 totals 15 residues. The CDR3 reads CASSLWDSSGNTIYF. In DNA, the CDR3 is TGTGCCAGCAGTTTATGGGACAGCTCTGGAAACACCATATATTTT. Complete variable domain (other parts from reference TRBV28 and TRBJ1-3): DVKVTQSSRYLVKRTGEKVFLECVQDMDHENMFWYRQDPGLGLRLIYFSYDVKMKEKGDIPEGYSVSREKKERFSLILESASTNQTSMYLCASSLWDSSGNTIYFGEGSWLTVV.

The chain couples TRBV10-1 to TRBJ1-1; no definite D call. The V end was cut by 2 bases, the J end by 7 bases, with 11 bases between. This CDR3 has 13 amino acids. Germline CDR1 and CDR2: WNHNN and SYGVQD (reference sequence). CDR3 in amino acids: CASSEVREGEAFF. CDR3 coding DNA: TGCGCCAGCAGTGAGGTACGTGAGGGTGAAGCTTTCTTT.

This rearrangement joins TRBV27 to TRBJ1-2; 9 nucleotides align to TRBD1. The V and J ends lost 4 bases and 4 bases, in that order; junction bases with no gene match: 4. This CDR3 is built from 14 residues. Per the germline V gene, CDR1 is MNHEY and CDR2 is SMNVEV (reference sequence). CDR3 residues: CASSSTGGAYGYTF. CDR3 in DNA: TGTGCCAGCAGTTCAACAGGGGGCGCCTATGGCTACACCTTC.

The gene calls are TRBV24-1 and TRBJ2-1, with 10 bases fitting TRBD2. The CDR3 covers 17 residues. Germline V CDR1 and CDR2: KGHDR, SFDVKD. V trimming: 3 bases; J trimming: 2 bases; junction bases outside the gene matches: 6. This chain's CDR3 is CATSDRSGRPTYNEQFF. The CDR3 DNA follows: TGTGCCACCAGTGATCGTAGCGGGAGGCCAACCTACAATGAGCAGTTCTTC.

This clone was counted once. This chain joins TRBV7-2 and TRBJ1-2; 7 nucleotides agree with TRBD1. The CDR3 runs 12 residues. In germline, CDR1 is SGHTA, CDR2 FQGNSA. V dropped 6 bases and J dropped 8; count of bases not matched to a gene: 6. The CDR3 loop is CASRGRGRGYTF. The CDR3 region has the DNA TGTGCCAGCAGGGGCAGGGGGAGAGGCTACACCTTC.

This clone has only a few counts. The V and J genes are TRBV19 and TRBJ2-1, with 9 bases aligning to TRBD1. CDR1 and CDR2 (germline): LNHDA, SQIVND (reference sequence). Losses at the gene ends were 10 bases for V and 9 bases for J; bases not matched to a gene: 10. There are 13 residues in the CDR3. CDR3 DNA: TGTGCCACTGCGACAGGGGGATTAGGTGAGCAGTTCTTC. Its translation is CATATGGLGEQFF. The whole variable domain, filled in from reference TRBV19 and TRBJ2-1, reads DGGITQSPKYLFRKEGQNVTLSCEQNLNHDAMYWYRQDPGQGLRLIYYSQIVNDFQKGDIAEGYSVSREKKESFPLTVTSAQKNPTAFYLCATATGGLGEQFFGPGTRLTVL.

The rearrangement joins TRBV30 to TRBJ1-5, with D perhaps matching TRBD1 (6 bases). Germline CDR1 and CDR2: GTSNPN and SVGIG (reference sequence). The CDR3 is 14 residues long. V was pared by 5 bases and J by 4 bases, with 15 bases between. The DNA of the CDR3 is TGTGCCTGGGCCCGAGGGGACAAGAATCAGCCCCAGCATTTT. The encoded protein is CAWARGDKNQPQHF.

The chain employs TRBV19 and TRBJ2-2; TRBD2 matches 9 bases. Trimming took 2 bases from V and 4 from J; bases not matched to a gene: 5. CDR3 length: 16 amino acids. CDR1 LNHDA and CDR2 SQIVND come from the germline V gene (reference sequence). The CDR3 protein is CASSIKLAGLTGELFF. The CDR3 coding sequence is TGTGCCAGTAGTATAAAACTAGCGGGCCTCACCGGGGAGCTGTTTTTT.

CDR3 loop: CASSLTAGQVREKLFF. The CDR3 nucleotides are TGCGCCAGCAGCCTAACCGCCGGACAGGTTCGGGAAAAACTGTTTTTT. This chain links TRBV5-1 with TRBJ1-4, with 7 bases lining up with TRBD1. Trimming took 4 bases from V and 8 from J; bases not matched to a gene: 14. The germline CDR1 and CDR2 sequences are SGHRS and YFSETQ. CDR3 length: 16 residues.

CDR3 nucleotides: TGTGCCACCAGCAGAGTGGGTTCGATGGGAGCCGAGCAGTACTTC. Its translation: CATSRVGSMGAEQYF. The chain recombines TRBV15 with TRBJ2-7; a possible D gene is TRBD2 (5 bases). The CDR3 runs 15 residues. Trimming pared 1 base from V and 6 bases from J, leaving 16 bases between. CDR1 and CDR2 from the germline V gene are LNHNV and YYDKDF (reference sequence).

The chain links TRBV27 to TRBJ1-5; D remains unclear. Between the trimmed V and J ends, which lost 4 bases and 1 base, there was a span of 5 bases. This CDR3 comprises 13 residues. From germline, CDR1 is MNHEY and CDR2 SMNVEV (reference sequence). The chain's CDR3 is CASSYRSNQPQHF. The CDR3 nucleotides are TGTGCCAGCAGTTATCGGAGCAATCAGCCCCAGCATTTT.

V usage is TRBV24-1 and J usage is TRBJ1-5, with D tentatively TRBD1 (6 bases). CDR3 length equals 17 residues. Trimming took off 7 bases at V and 1 base at J, with 19 bases between the two ends. In germline, CDR1 is KGHDR, CDR2 SFDVKD. The CDR3 protein is CATRGDGGHSSNQPQHF. The CDR3, as DNA: TGTGCCACCAGGGGGGATGGGGGACATTCCAGCAATCAGCCCCAGCATTTT.

The CDR3, as DNA: TGCAGCGTTACCATTCTCAAGAGGGAAAAACTGTTTTTT. As protein: CSVTILKREKLFF. The V and J genes are TRBV29-1 and TRBJ1-4, with D unclear. Looked up from germline, CDR1 is SQVTM and CDR2 is ANQGSEA. The CDR3 extends over 13 amino acids. Trimming stripped 5 bases from V and 8 bases from J, with 15 bases between.

The chain recombines TRBV6-2 or TRBV6-3 with TRBJ2-1; no firm D call. The V gene lost 6 bases and the J gene lost 8 bases, with 8 bases spanning the gap. The CDR3 totals 11 residues. Germline V gives CDR1 MNHEY, CDR2 SVGEGT. The CDR3 sequence is CASSPRDEQFF. For the CDR3, the DNA is TGTGCCAGCAGCCCTCGGGATGAGCAGTTCTTC.

The rearrangement uses TRBV3-1 (or the pseudogene TRBV3-2) and TRBJ2-2; the D gene is possibly TRBD2 (6 bases). The V gene's germline CDR1 is LGHDT and CDR2 YNNKEL (reference sequence). V dropped 5 bases and J dropped 7 bases, with 17 bases sitting between them. The CDR3 covers 15 residues. The CDR3 is CASSKPGDRLGELFF. CDR3 nucleotide sequence: TGTGCCAGCAGCAAGCCGGGAGATAGGCTCGGGGAGCTGTTTTTT.

This chain uses TRBV6-5 with TRBJ1-1; D not resolved. Trimming left V 8 bases short and J 3 bases short, with 13 bases between. CDR3 length: 13 amino acids. Germline values: CDR1 MNHEY, CDR2 SVGAGI. The CDR3 coding sequence is TGTGCCAGCTCGACTGTTTATGACACTGAAGCTTTCTTT. This gives the protein CASSTVYDTEAFF.

The V call is TRBV29-1, the J call TRBJ2-2, with TRBD1 matching over 7 bases. The V segment lost 3 bases and the J segment 5 bases; nucleotides outside the gene matches: 9. CDR1 is SQVTM and CDR2 is ANQGSEA in the germline V gene. The CDR3 extends over 15 amino acids. DNA of the CDR3: TGCAGCGTTGATTCATGGGACAGTGCAACCGGGGAGCTGTTTTTT. It yields the protein CSVDSWDSATGELFF.